This T cell receptor beta chain was recorded in a study of identical twins. Study-level results: Among beta out-of-frame sequences, excess sharing between twins appeared weaker.

This clonotype was seen more than once but under ten times. Its antigen is still unknown. TCRdb re-called the 5' RACE reads through MiXCR, storing one row per CDR3 protein. The sample shows about 920,000 distinct CDR3 sequences, 9% to 15% of them seen only once. The germline gives CDR1 SGHRS, CDR2 YFSETQ. The CDR3 extends over 14 amino acids. V was clipped by 4 bases and J by 2 bases; unmatched bases: 6. These same data were also listed under a study on yellow fever vaccine responses in identical twins. As that report states: Twins' T cell vaccine responses reportedly looked partly convergent, partly personalized.

The sequence was obtained from a woman aged 18-29 years in good health. The rearrangement uses TRBV5-1 and TRBJ2-7, with 7 positions matching TRBD1. Material for sequencing was PBMCs. Here the CDR3 reads CASSLGTVTYEQYF. The DNA for the CDR3 is TGCGCCAGCAGCCTCGGGACAGTTACCTACGAGCAGTACTTC.